The 26 T cell receptor beta chains below all came from one sample that was sequenced in a study of OX40 agonist ivuxolimab in advanced cancers. Clones were read by immunoSEQ multiplex PCR, and TCRdb kept only the in-frame ones, dropping some. Among over 85,000 clones, approximately 80% were seen once, and the ten largest hold 1.1%. The sample consisted of CD4+ or CD8+ T cells sorted from blood, taken in a trial of the OX40 agonist ivuxolimab. These receptors came from an adult with an advanced solid tumor such as melanoma, head and neck, liver or kidney cancer.

The chain combines TRBV6-5 with TRBJ1-6; the D is unclear. The CDR3 contains 15 residues. V gave up 6 bases and J gave up 13 bases, with 22 bases separating them. Germline V gives CDR1 MNHEY, CDR2 SVGAGI. Written as DNA, the CDR3 is TGTGCCAGCAGGGAGGCGGGTACAGAGCGCTCTCCCCTCCACTTT. The encoded protein is CASREAGTERSPLHF.

The V gene is TRBV30, the J gene TRBJ1-4; D is uncertain. Germline lookup yields CDR1 GTSNPN and CDR2 SVGIG (reference sequence). V was cut by 1 base and J by 8 bases, with 11 bases left in between. This CDR3 has 13 residues. The CDR3 DNA follows: TGTGCCTGGAGTGGGGGTTATAGGGAAAAACTGTTTTTT. Protein: CAWSGGYREKLFF.

CDR3 DNA: TGTGCCAGCAGATACAGGGAGTACACCGGGGAGCTGTTTTTT. This encodes CASRYREYTGELFF. The chain carries TRBV25-1 and TRBJ2-2, with D possibly TRBD1 on 6 matching bases. The CDR3 runs to 14 residues. V was clipped by 6 bases and J by 3 bases, with 11 bases between them. Germline loops: CDR1 MGHDK, CDR2 SYGVNS.

The rearrangement joins TRBV7-2 to TRBJ2-1; 10 bases map to TRBD2. CDR3 length equals 17 residues. V lost 5 bases and J lost 3; bases outside the gene matches: 10. CDR1 is SGHTA and CDR2 is FQGNSA in the germline V gene. The CDR3 DNA reads TGTGCCAGCAGCCCGGGGACTAGCGATATGTACTACAATGAGCAGTTCTTC. As protein: CASSPGTSDMYYNEQFF.

The genes are TRBV5-6 and TRBJ2-2; D gene uncertain. Trimming removed 0 bases at V and 7 bases at J, with 7 bases between. The germline gives CDR1 SGHDT, CDR2 YYEEEE. This CDR3 comprises 13 residues. CDR3 amino acids: CASSLVGNGELFF. The CDR3 region has the DNA TGTGCCAGCAGCTTGGTAGGGAACGGGGAGCTGTTTTTT.

The rearrangement joins TRBV5-1 to TRBJ2-7; 7 bases fit TRBD2. V shed 7 bases, J shed 0 bases, and the junction held 1 base outside the gene matches. CDR3 size: 12 residues. The germline V gene has CDR1 SGHRS and CDR2 YFSETQ. The CDR3, as DNA: TGCGCCAGCGGCGGGAGCTCCTACGAGCAGTACTTC. Its protein is CASGGSSYEQYF.

The chain combines TRBV27 with TRBJ2-7, with D possibly being TRBD2 (6 bases). Deletions cut 5 bases from V and 7 bases from J, with 15 bases between. In germline, CDR1 is MNHEY, CDR2 SMNVEV (reference sequence). This CDR3 contains 13 residues. Here the CDR3 reads CASSPRRREEQYV. The CDR3 DNA is TGTGCCAGCAGTCCCCGAAGGAGGGAAGAGCAGTACGTC.

This chain links TRBV9 with TRBJ2-2; D possibly corresponds to TRBD1 (6 bases). The CDR3 contains 17 residues. Trimming shortened V by 7 bases and J by 3 bases, and 22 bases separated the two germline ends. Germline assignment: CDR1 SGDLS and CDR2 YYNGEE. CDR3 nucleotides: TGTGCCAGCGGAGACAGGCCCCTTACACCTTACACCGGGGAGCTGTTTTTT. Its translation: CASGDRPLTPYTGELFF.

The genes are TRBV30 and TRBJ1-5; tentative D call: TRBD1 (5 bases). CDR3 length: 14 amino acids. V was shortened by 4 bases and J by 0 bases, with 10 bases between the two germline ends. CDR1 is GTSNPN, CDR2 SVGIG, per germline (reference sequence). CDR3 coding DNA: TGTGCCTGGAAAGGGGTAAATAGCAATCAGCCCCAGCATTTT. It encodes CAWKGVNSNQPQHF.

V is TRBV7-2 and J is TRBJ2-5; tentatively, D is TRBD2 (6 bases). The V gene lost 5 bases and the J gene lost 2 bases, with 12 bases spanning the gap. Germline CDR1 reads SGHTA; CDR2 reads FQGNSA. The CDR3 has 14 residues. The CDR3 is CASSPGGTQETQYF. The DNA for the CDR3 is TGTGCCAGCAGCCCCGGTGGGACTCAAGAGACCCAGTACTTC.

V and J are TRBV28 and TRBJ1-5; 7 bases are a match to TRBD1. CDR1 is MDHEN, CDR2 SYDVKM, per germline. The CDR3 sequence is 15 residues long. The V segment lost 5 bases and the J segment 2 bases; nucleotides outside the gene matches: 6. DNA of the CDR3: TGTGCCAGCAGTACTATAGGGACAGGCAATCAGCCCCAGCATTTT. This encodes CASSTIGTGNQPQHF.

The rearrangement links TRBV5-1 to TRBJ2-1; 7 bases agree with TRBD1. This CDR3 is built from 17 residues. CDR1 is SGHRS, CDR2 YFSETQ, per germline. V lost 2 bases, J lost 0 bases, and 8 bases stayed unmatched. CDR3 nucleotide sequence: TGCGCCAGCAGCTTACAACAGGGGTTTAGCTCCTACAATGAGCAGTTCTTC. This codes for CASSLQQGFSSYNEQFF. The complete variable domain, with remaining parts taken from reference TRBV5-1 and TRBJ2-1, reads KAGVTQTPRYLIKTRGQQVTLSCSPISGHRSVSWYQQTPGQGLQFLFEYFSETQRNKGNFPGRFSGRQFSNSRSEMNVSTLELGDSALYLCASSLQQGFSSYNEQFFGPGTRLTVL.

The CDR3 region has the DNA TGTGCCAGCAGCTTCAGCGGGGGAAATCCGGAGGGGGAGCTGTTTTTT. Encoded protein: CASSFSGGNPEGELFF. The chain employs TRBV5-4 and TRBJ2-2; 8 bases are a match to TRBD2. The germline gives CDR1 SGHNT, CDR2 YYREEE (reference sequence). V trimming: 2 bases; J trimming: 8 bases; junction bases outside the gene matches: 11. The CDR3 loop spans 16 amino acids.

Details on this clone: At one end the junction does not follow the germline gene, possibly because of a read error. CDR3 in DNA: TGTGCCAGCAGGGCAGACCGGGACCACACAGATATGCAGTATTTT. Translation: CASRADRDHTDMQYF. The chain combines TRBV2 with TRBJ2-3; the D call may be TRBD1 or TRBD2 (5 bases each). The CDR3 runs 15 residues. CDR1 SNHLY and CDR2 FYNNEI come from the germline V gene.

This clone was detected only once. The rearrangement joins TRBV5-4 to TRBJ1-2; the D is unclear. This CDR3 contains 14 residues. Deletions cut 0 bases from V and 7 bases from J, with 13 bases between. Germline V gives CDR1 SGHNT, CDR2 YYREEE (reference sequence). DNA for the CDR3: TGTGCCAGCAGCTTGGCCGGGAGGGTTGGTGGCTACACCTTC. Translated: CASSLAGRVGGYTF. The full variable domain, in which reference TRBV5-4 and TRBJ1-2 provide the parts outside the CDR3, is ETGVTQSPTHLIKTRGQQVTLRCSSQSGHNTVSWYQQALGQGPQFIFQYYREEENGRGNFPPRFSGLQFPNYSSELNVNALELDDSALYLCASSLAGRVGGYTFGSGTRLTVV.

The genes are TRBV4-3 and TRBJ2-1, with 10 bases fitting TRBD2. The germline V gene encodes CDR1 LGHNA and CDR2 YSLEER. The CDR3 extends over 17 amino acids. The V segment lost 1 base and the J segment 8 bases; nucleotides outside the gene matches: 11. The CDR3 nucleotides are TGCGCCAGCAGCCAAGCTATTAGCGGGGGGCAGGGCGATGAGCAGTTCTTC. This sequence encodes CASSQAISGGQGDEQFF.

The chain combines TRBV5-8 with TRBJ1-1; a possible D gene is TRBD1 (5 bases). Between the trimmed V and J ends, which lost 2 bases and 4 bases, there was a span of 12 bases. Looked up from germline, CDR1 is SGHTS and CDR2 is YDEGEE. The CDR3 consists of 14 residues. CDR3 DNA sequence: TGTGCCAGCAGCTTTCGGGGGGGGATCACTGAAGCTTTCTTT. Protein sequence: CASSFRGGITEAFF.

V gene TRBV4-1 combines with J gene TRBJ2-6; either TRBD1 or TRBD2 may supply D (5 bases each). Germline V gene data show CDR1 as MGHRA and CDR2 as YSYEKL. The CDR3 has 17 residues. Trimming removed 0 bases from V and 4 bases from J, with 13 bases in between. For the CDR3, the DNA is TGCGCCAGCAGCCAAGATCGGGGCCTGATAGGGGCCAACGTCCTGACTTTC. This gives the protein CASSQDRGLIGANVLTF.

The chain employs TRBV15 and TRBJ2-7; 11 nucleotides line up with TRBD1. The V and J ends lost 2 bases and 1 base, in that order; junction bases with no gene match: 4. The CDR3 loop spans 16 amino acids. Germline V gene sequence: CDR1 LNHNV, CDR2 YYDKDF (reference sequence). CDR3 coding DNA: TGTGCCACCAGCAGACTAGGGACAGGGGGATCCTACGAGCAGTACTTC. This gives the protein CATSRLGTGGSYEQYF.

This rearrangement joins TRBV15 to TRBJ1-5; perhaps TRBD1 as D (6 bases). Trimming cost V 3 bases and J 2 bases, with 14 bases left between them. This CDR3 spans 16 amino acids. Germline CDR1 and CDR2: LNHNV and YYDKDF (reference sequence). The CDR3 region has the DNA TGTGCCACCAGCAGCACAACTGGGGGCGGCAATCAGCCCCAGCATTTT. Encoded protein: CATSSTTGGGNQPQHF.

The chain uses TRBV6-6 and TRBJ1-1, with 7 bases identical to TRBD1. The CDR3 consists of 13 residues. Germline CDR1 reads MNHNY; CDR2 reads SVGAGI (reference sequence). V dropped 7 bases and J dropped 4; count of bases not matched to a gene: 6. The CDR3 reads CASKNRGFTEAFF. In DNA form, the CDR3 reads TGTGCCAGCAAAAACAGGGGATTCACTGAAGCTTTCTTT.

This rearrangement joins TRBV30 to TRBJ1-5; 7 bases match TRBD1. CDR1 and CDR2 (germline): GTSNPN, SVGIG (reference sequence). The junction had 10 bases not matched to a gene; V was cut back by 5 bases and J by 0 bases. The CDR3 extends over 16 amino acids. The CDR3 nucleotides are TGTGCCTGGTTGACAAGGGGGCGGATTAGCAATCAGCCCCAGCATTTT. This codes for CAWLTRGRISNQPQHF.

The genes are TRBV19 and TRBJ1-1; 9 bases line up with TRBD1. CDR3 size: 14 residues. CDR1 is LNHDA, CDR2 SQIVND, per germline (reference sequence). J was trimmed by 4 bases and V by 4 bases; bases with no gene match: 4. The CDR3 DNA follows: TGTGCCAGTAGTAGACAGGGACAGGGCACTGAAGCTTTCTTT. It yields the protein CASSRQGQGTEAFF. Full variable domain (remainder filled in from reference TRBV19 and TRBJ1-1): DGGITQSPKYLFRKEGQNVTLSCEQNLNHDAMYWYRQDPGQGLRLIYYSQIVNDFQKGDIAEGYSVSREKKESFPLTVTSAQKNPTAFYLCASSRQGQGTEAFFGQGTRLTVV.

The chain carries TRBV7-2 and TRBJ1-4; D unresolved. The CDR3 covers 15 residues. CDR1 and CDR2 (germline): SGHTA, FQGNSA. Trimming took off 1 base at V and 4 bases at J, with 10 bases between the two ends. The CDR3 DNA follows: TGTGCCAGCAGCTTAGTACGGCAGCTTAATGAAAAACTGTTTTTT. Its protein product is CASSLVRQLNEKLFF.

The CDR3 nucleotides read TGTGCCAGTAGTGCCGTCGGGGGGGGGTACGAGCAGTACTTC. This encodes CASSAVGGGYEQYF. This chain links TRBV19 with TRBJ2-7; 8 positions match TRBD2. The CDR3 sequence is 14 residues long. Trimming removed 5 bases from V and 4 bases from J; junction bases left unmatched: 7. Germline V gene data show CDR1 as LNHDA and CDR2 as SQIVND (reference sequence).

In the case of this clone: The sample has other DNA sequences that encode this CDR3 too. V and J are TRBV19 and TRBJ1-2; 10 bases map to TRBD1. J was trimmed by 4 bases and V by 4 bases; bases with no gene match: 6. This CDR3 has 15 residues. Germline V gene sequence: CDR1 LNHDA, CDR2 SQIVND (reference sequence). The CDR3: CASSRDRDRGYGYTF. The CDR3 DNA follows: TGTGCCAGTAGTAGAGACCGGGACAGGGGCTATGGCTACACCTTC.